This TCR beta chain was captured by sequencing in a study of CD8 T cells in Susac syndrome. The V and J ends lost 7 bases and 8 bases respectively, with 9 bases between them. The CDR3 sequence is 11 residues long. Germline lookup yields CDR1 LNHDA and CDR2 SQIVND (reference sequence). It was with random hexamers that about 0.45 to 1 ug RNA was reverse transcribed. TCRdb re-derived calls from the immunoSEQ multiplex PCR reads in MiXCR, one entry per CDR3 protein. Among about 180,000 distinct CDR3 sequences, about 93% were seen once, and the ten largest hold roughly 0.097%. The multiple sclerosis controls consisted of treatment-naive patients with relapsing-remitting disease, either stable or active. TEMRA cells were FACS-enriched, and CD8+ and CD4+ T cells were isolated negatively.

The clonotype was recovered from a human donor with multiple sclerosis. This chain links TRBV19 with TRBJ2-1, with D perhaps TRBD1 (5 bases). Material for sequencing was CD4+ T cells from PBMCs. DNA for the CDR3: TGTGCCAGTATTCTCAGGGATGAGCAGTTCTTC. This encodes CASILRDEQFF.